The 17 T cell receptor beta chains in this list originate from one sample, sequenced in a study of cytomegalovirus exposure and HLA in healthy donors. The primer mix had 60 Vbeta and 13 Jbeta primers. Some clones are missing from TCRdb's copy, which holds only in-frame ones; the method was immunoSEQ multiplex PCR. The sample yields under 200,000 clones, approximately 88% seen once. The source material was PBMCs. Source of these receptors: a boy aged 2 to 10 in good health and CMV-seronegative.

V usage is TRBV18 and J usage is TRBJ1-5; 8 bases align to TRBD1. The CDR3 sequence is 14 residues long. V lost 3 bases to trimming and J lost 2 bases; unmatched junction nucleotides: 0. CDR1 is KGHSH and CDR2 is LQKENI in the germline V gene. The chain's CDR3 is CASSPTGGNQPQHF. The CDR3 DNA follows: TGTGCCAGCTCACCGACAGGGGGCAATCAGCCCCAGCATTTT.

The CDR3 coding sequence is TGTGCCAGCTCACCGGGCAGGGGTGGGACTGAAGCTTTCTTT. This encodes CASSPGRGGTEAFF. The V call is TRBV18, the J call TRBJ1-1, with a weak D call TRBD1 (6 bases). Germline lookup yields CDR1 KGHSH and CDR2 LQKENI. V lost 3 bases and J 5 bases, leaving 13 bases between the germline ends. This CDR3 spans 14 amino acids.

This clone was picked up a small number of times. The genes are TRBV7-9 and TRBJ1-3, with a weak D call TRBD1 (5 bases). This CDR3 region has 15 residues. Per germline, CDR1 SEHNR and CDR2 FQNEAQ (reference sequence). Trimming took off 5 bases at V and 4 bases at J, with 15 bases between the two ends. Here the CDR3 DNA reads TGTGCCAGCAGCCGTACCAGGGATGCCGGAAACACCATATATTTT. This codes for CASSRTRDAGNTIYF.

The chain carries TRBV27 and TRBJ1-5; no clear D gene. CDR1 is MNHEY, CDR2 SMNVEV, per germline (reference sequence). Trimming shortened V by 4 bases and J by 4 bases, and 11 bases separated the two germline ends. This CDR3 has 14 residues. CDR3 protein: CASSSPSRNQPQHF. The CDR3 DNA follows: TGTGCCAGCAGTTCCCCTTCACGGAATCAGCCCCAGCATTTT.

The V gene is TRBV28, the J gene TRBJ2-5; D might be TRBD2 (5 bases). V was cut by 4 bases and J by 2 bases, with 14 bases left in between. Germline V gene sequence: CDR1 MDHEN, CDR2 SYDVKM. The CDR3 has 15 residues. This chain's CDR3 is CASSYSGVEQETQYF. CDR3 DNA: TGTGCCAGCAGTTACTCCGGGGTGGAGCAAGAGACCCAGTACTTC.

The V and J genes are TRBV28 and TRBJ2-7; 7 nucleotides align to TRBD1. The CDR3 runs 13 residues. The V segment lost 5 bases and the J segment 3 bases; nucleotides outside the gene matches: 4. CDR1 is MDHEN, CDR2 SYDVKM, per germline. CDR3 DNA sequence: TGTGCCAGCAGTGTGACAGGGAACTACGAGCAGTACTTC. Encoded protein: CASSVTGNYEQYF.

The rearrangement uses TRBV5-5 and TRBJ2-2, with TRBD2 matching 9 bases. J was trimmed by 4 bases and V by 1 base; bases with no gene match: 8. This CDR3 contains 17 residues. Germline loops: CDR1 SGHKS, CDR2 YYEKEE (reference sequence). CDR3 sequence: CASSLIGGRAGTGELFF. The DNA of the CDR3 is TGTGCCAGCAGCTTGATAGGCGGGAGGGCCGGCACCGGGGAGCTGTTTTTT.

As DNA, the CDR3 is TGTGCCAGCAGCTTCTGGGACGGGAGACCTAATCAGCCCCAGCATTTT. It is translated as CASSFWDGRPNQPQHF. This chain uses TRBV5-6 with TRBJ1-5; D is possibly TRBD1 (5 bases). Trimming took off 2 bases at V and 4 bases at J, with 16 bases between the two ends. Germline loops: CDR1 SGHDT, CDR2 YYEEEE. The length of the CDR3 is 16 residues.

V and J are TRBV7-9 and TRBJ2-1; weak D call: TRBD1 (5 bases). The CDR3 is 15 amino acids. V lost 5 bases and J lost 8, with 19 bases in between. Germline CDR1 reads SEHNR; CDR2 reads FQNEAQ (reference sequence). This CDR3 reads CASSLTGGPFDEQFF. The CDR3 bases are TGTGCCAGCAGCCTCACAGGCGGCCCCTTTGATGAGCAGTTCTTC. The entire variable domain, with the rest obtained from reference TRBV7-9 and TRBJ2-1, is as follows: DTGVSQNPRHKITKRGQNVTFRCDPISEHNRLYWYRQTLGQGPEFLTYFQNEAQLEKSRLLSDRFSAERPKGSFSTLEIQRTEQGDSAMYLCASSLTGGPFDEQFFGPGTRLTVL.

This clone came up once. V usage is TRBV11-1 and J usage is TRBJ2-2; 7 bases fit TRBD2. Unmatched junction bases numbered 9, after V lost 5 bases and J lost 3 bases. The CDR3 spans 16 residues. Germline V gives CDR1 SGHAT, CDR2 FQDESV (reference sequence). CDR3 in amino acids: CASSPMTSSDTGELFF. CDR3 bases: TGTGCCAGCAGCCCAATGACTAGCTCCGACACCGGGGAGCTGTTTTTT.

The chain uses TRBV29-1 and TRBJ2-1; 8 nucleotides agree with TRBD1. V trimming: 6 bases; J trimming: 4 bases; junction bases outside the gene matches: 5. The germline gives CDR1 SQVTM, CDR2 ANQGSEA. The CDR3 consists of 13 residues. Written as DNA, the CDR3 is TGCAGCGTCTCCGGACAGGGTTACAATGAGCAGTTCTTC. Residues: CSVSGQGYNEQFF.

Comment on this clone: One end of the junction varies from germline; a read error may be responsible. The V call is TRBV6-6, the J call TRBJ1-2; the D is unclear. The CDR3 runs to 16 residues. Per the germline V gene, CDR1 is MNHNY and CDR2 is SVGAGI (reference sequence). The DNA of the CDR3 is TGTGCCAGCAGTTACCATAAATCAGGATCAAACTCTGGCTACACCTTC. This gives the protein CASSYHKSGSNSGYTF.

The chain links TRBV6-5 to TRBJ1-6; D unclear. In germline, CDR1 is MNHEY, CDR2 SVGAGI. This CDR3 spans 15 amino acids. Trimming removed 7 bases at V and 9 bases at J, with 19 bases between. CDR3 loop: CASTFYQGRRSPLHF. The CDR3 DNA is TGTGCCAGCACCTTCTATCAAGGGAGGCGTTCACCCCTCCACTTT.

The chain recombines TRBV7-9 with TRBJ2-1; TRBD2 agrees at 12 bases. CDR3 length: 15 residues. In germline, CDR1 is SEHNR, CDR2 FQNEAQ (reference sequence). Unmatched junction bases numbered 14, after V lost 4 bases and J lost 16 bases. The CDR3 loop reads CASSSTTSGRPLRFF. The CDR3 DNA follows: TGTGCCAGCAGCTCGACCACTAGCGGGAGGCCTCTGCGATTCTTC.

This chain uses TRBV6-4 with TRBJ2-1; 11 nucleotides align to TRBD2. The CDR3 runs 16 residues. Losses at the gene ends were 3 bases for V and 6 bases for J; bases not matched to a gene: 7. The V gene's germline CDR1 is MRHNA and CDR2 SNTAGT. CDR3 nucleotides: TGTGCCAGCAGTGAACAAAATAGCGGGAGGGCCAATGAGCAGTTCTTC. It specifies CASSEQNSGRANEQFF.

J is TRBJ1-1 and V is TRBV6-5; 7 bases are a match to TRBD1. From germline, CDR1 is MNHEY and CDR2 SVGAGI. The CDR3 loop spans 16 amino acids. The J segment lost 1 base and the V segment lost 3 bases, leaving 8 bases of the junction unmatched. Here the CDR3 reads CASSYGQDLSNTEAFF. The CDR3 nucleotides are TGTGCCAGCAGTTATGGACAGGACTTGTCGAACACTGAAGCTTTCTTT.

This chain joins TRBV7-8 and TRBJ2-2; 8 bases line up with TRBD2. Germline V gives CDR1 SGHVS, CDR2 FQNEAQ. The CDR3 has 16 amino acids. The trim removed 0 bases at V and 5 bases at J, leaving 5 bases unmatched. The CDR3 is CASSLAGTRGTGELFF. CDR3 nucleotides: TGTGCCAGCAGCTTAGCCGGGACTAGGGGGACCGGGGAGCTGTTTTTT.